This T cell receptor beta chain was obtained from a study of T-cell reconstitution after alpha-beta-depleted transplantation in children. The table lists this clonotype with a few counts. Molecular barcoding with unique molecular identifiers was used for the TCRbeta library. One entry per CDR3 protein results from TCRdb running MiXCR on the PCR reads. The sample consists of 250,000 to 400,000 distinct CDR3 sequences, 23% of them appearing once. This CDR3 comprises 15 residues. The V end lost 4 bases, the J end lost 0 bases, and 10 bases lay between the germline ends. Germline loops: CDR1 SEHNR, CDR2 FQNEAQ (reference sequence).

The chain couples TRBV7-9 to TRBJ2-4; the D gene is possibly TRBD1 (6 bases). Sequences were derived from PBMCs, mostly from graft donor cells, sampled 180 days after TCRalphabeta/CD19-depleted stem cell transplant. This TCR was recovered from a male patient aged 10 to 17 who had a stem cell transplant for acute lymphoblastic leukemia, so the T cells may come from the graft donor. The CDR3 nucleotides read TGTGCCAGCAGCTGGGACACCCTAGCCAAAAACATTCAGTACTTC. Translated, it gives CASSWDTLAKNIQYF.